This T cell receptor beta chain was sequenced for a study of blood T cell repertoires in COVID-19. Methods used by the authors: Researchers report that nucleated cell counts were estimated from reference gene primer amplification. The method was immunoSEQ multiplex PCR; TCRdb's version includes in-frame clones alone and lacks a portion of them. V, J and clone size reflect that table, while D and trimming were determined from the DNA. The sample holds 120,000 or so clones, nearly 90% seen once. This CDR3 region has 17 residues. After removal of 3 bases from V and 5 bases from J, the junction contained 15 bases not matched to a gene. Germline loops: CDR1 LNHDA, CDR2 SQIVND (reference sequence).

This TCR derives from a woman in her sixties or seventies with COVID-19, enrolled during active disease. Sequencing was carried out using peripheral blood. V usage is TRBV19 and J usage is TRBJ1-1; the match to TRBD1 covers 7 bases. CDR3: CASSIRGQGERTTEAFF. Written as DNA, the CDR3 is TGTGCCAGTAGTATTCGGGGGCAGGGGGAACGAACGACTGAAGCTTTCTTT.